The clone carrying this T cell receptor beta chain was seen a few times. The antigen is unknown. HTBI primers from iRepertoire and Arm-PCR of CDR3 regions yielded the TCR beta libraries. TCRdb reprocessed the multiplex PCR reads via MiXCR and lists one record per CDR3 protein. This sample carries approximately 400,000 distinct CDR3 sequences, 23% of them seen once, and the ten largest clones take about 27%. The data are from a study of regulatory T cells in long-lasting Graves disease. Time point denoted: persistent/refractory GD, antithyroid drugs over 5 years with positive TRAb. Generation of the TCR library employed RNA extracted from PBMCs. The CDR3 is 13 amino acids. The germline V gene encodes CDR1 SQVTM and CDR2 ANQGSEA. Trimming at V came to 0 bases and at J to 6 bases, leaving 1 base not matched to a gene. The study, taken as a whole, reports: Gene preferences differed: TRBV28, TRBJ1-2, TRBJ2-5 in persistent cases.

The source of this sequence is a female donor with Graves disease. This specimen was peripheral blood mononuclear cells (PBMCs), taken when the disease was refractory, from a patient treated with antithyroid drugs. This sequence joins TRBV29-1 and TRBJ2-4, with 8 positions matching TRBD1. Here the CDR3 DNA reads TGCAGCGTTGAAGATGACAGGGGAAACATTCAGTACTTC. It specifies CSVEDDRGNIQYF.